This passage covers 4 T cell receptor beta chains from one sample sequenced in a study of tumor-infiltrating T cells and Merkel cell polyomavirus. Study as a whole: The T cells studied were KLL-specific CD8+ cells against Merkel polyomavirus.

All patients' tumors stained robustly positive for Merkel cell polyomavirus Large T antigen by immunohistochemistry. The method was immunoSEQ multiplex PCR; TCRdb's version includes in-frame clones alone and lacks a portion of them. Here the sample spans 2,800 or so clones, 84% being singletons. The specimen sequenced was tumor tissue. All receptors come from a man aged 45-60 years with Merkel cell carcinoma.

This rearrangement joins TRBV6-4 to TRBJ2-3, with 8 bases aligning to TRBD1. CDR3 length: 14 amino acids. The V gene's germline CDR1 is MRHNA and CDR2 SNTAGT. The V and J ends lost 5 bases and 5 bases, in that order; junction bases with no gene match: 6. Written as DNA, the CDR3 is TGTGCCAGCAGTCCGGGACAGGATATAGATACGCAGTATTTT. It translates to CASSPGQDIDTQYF.

J is TRBJ1-1 and V is TRBV7-8; D not certain. This CDR3 has 14 amino acids. Germline V gives CDR1 SGHVS, CDR2 FQNEAQ. Trimming pared 6 bases from V and 3 bases from J, leaving 14 bases between. The CDR3 is CASSQERGYTEAFF. The CDR3 bases are TGTGCCAGCAGTCAAGAGCGAGGGTACACTGAAGCTTTCTTT.

The rearrangement joins TRBV5-4 to TRBJ2-2; D gene unclear. The ends were cut back, 0 bases at V and 6 bases at J, with 15 bases in the middle. The germline V gene has CDR1 SGHNT and CDR2 YYREEE (reference sequence). This CDR3 is built from 16 residues. CDR3 loop: CASSLALHSRPGELFF. The CDR3 coding sequence is TGTGCCAGCAGCTTGGCTCTTCACAGTCGTCCCGGGGAGCTGTTTTTT.

This clone was detected a few times. The chain links TRBV27 to TRBJ2-1; tentative D call: TRBD1 (6 bases). Trimming stripped 2 bases from V and 7 bases from J, with 9 bases between. Per germline, CDR1 MNHEY and CDR2 SMNVEV (reference sequence). The CDR3 sequence is 13 residues long. CDR3 in DNA: TGTGCCAGCAGTTTACCCCAGGGGAATGAGCAGTTCTTC. This gives the protein CASSLPQGNEQFF.